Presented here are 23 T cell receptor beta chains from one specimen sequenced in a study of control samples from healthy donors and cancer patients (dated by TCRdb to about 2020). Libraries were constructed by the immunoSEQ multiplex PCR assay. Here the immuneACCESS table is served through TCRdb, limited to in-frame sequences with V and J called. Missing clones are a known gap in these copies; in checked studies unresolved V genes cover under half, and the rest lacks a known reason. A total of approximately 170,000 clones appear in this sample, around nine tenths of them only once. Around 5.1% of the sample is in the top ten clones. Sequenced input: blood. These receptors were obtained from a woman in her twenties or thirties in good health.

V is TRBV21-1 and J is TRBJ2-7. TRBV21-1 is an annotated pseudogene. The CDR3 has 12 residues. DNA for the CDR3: TGTGCCCCCAAGGAACACTCCTACGAGCAGTACGTC. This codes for CAPKEHSYEQYV.

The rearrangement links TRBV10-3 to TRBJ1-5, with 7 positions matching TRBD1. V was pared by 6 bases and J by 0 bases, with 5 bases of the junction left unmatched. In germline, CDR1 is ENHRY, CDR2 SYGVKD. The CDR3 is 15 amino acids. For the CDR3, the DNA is TGTGCCATCAGCGGGACAGCTAATAGCAATCAGCCCCAGCATTTT. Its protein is CAISGTANSNQPQHF.

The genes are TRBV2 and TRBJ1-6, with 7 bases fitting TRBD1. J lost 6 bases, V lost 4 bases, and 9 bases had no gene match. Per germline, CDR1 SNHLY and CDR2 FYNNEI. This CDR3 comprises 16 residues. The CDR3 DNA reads TGTGCCAGCAGTGTCGGACAGGTCTCTCTTAATTCACCCCTCCACTTT. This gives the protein CASSVGQVSLNSPLHF.

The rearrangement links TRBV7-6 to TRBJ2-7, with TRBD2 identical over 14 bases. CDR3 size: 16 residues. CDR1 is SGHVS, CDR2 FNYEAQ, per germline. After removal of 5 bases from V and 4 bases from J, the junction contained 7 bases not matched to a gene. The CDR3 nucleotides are TGTGCCAGCAGCCCCGGGACTAGCGGGAGTAAATACGAGCAGTACTTC. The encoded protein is CASSPGTSGSKYEQYF.

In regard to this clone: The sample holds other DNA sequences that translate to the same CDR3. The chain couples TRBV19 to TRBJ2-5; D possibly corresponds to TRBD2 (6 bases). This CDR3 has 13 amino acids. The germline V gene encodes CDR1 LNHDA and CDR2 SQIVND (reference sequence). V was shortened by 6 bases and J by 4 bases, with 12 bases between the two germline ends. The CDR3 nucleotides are TGTGCCAGTAGCGGGTCGGGAGTAGAGACCCAGTACTTC. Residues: CASSGSGVETQYF.

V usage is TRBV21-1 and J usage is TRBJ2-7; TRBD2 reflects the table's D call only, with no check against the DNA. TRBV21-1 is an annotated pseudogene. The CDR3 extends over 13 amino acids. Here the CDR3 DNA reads TGTGCCAGCAGCAATCCCCTATCCTACGAGCAGTACGTC. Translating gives CASSNPLSYEQYV.

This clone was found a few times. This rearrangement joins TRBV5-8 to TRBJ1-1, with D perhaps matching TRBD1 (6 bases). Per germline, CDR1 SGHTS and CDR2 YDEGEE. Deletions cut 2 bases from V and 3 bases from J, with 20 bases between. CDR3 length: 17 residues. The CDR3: CASSLWGARNLHTEAFF. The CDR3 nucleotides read TGTGCCAGCAGCTTATGGGGGGCGCGTAATTTACACACTGAAGCTTTCTTT.

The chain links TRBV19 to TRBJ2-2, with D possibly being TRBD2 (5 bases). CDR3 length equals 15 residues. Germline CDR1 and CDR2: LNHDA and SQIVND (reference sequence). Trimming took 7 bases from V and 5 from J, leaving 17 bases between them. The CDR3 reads CASNAGSMRTGELFF. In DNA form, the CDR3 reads TGTGCCAGTAATGCGGGTTCCATGCGGACCGGGGAGCTGTTTTTT.

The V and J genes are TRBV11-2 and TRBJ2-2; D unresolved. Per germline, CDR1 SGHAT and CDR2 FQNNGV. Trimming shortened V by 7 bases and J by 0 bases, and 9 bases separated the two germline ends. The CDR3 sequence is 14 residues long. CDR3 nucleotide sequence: TGTGCCAGCAAATCGTTAGCGAACACCGGGGAGCTGTTTTTT. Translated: CASKSLANTGELFF.

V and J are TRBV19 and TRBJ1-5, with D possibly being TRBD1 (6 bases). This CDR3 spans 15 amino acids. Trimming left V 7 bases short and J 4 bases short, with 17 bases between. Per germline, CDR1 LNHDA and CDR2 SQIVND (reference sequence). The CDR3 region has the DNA TGTGCCAGTAATAAAAGGGACATCGGGAATCAGCCCCAGCATTTT. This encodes CASNKRDIGNQPQHF.

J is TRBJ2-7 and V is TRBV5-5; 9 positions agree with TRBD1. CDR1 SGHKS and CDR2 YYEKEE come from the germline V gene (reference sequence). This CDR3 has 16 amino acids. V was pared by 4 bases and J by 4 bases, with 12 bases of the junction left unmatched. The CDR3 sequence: CASSLQPGQGDYEQYV. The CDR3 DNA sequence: TGTGCCAGCAGCCTCCAACCGGGACAGGGAGATTACGAGCAGTACGTC.

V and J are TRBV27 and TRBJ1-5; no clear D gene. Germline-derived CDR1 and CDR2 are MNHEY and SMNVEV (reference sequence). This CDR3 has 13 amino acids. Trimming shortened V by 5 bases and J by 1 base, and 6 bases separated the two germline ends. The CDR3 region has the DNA TGTGCCAGCAGTACCGGAAGCAATCAGCCCCAGCATTTT. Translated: CASSTGSNQPQHF.

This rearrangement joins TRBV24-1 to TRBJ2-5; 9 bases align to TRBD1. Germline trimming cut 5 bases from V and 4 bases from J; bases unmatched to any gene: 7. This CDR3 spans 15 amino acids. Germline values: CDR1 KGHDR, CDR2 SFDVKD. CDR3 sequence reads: CATSVDRGSGETQYF. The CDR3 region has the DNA TGTGCCACCAGTGTAGACAGGGGGTCGGGAGAGACCCAGTACTTC.

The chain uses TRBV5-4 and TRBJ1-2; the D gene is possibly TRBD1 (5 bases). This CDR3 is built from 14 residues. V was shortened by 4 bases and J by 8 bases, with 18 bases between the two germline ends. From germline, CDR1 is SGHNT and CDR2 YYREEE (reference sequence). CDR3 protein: CASSGPGLFEGYTF. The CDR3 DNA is TGTGCCAGCAGCGGCCCGGGACTTTTCGAGGGCTACACCTTC.

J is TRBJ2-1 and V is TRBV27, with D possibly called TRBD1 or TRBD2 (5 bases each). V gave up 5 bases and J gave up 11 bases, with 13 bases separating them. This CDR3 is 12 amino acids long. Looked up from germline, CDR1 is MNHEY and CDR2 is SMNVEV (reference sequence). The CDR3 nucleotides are TGTGCCAGCAGTGGGGGTGTGAAGAAGCAGTTCTTC. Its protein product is CASSGGVKKQFF.

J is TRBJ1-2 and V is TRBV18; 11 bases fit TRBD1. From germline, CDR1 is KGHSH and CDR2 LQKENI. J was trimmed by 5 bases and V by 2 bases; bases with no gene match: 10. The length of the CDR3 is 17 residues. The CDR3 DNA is TGTGCCAGCTCACCAGGAGAGCGGACAGGGGGCATATATGGCTACACCTTC. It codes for CASSPGERTGGIYGYTF.

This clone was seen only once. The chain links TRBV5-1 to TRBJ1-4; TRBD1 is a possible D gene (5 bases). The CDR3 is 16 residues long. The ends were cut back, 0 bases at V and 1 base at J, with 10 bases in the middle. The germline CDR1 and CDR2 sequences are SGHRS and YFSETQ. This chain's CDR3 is CASSLGPRGTNEKLFF. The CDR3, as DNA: TGCGCCAGCAGCTTGGGTCCGAGGGGAACTAATGAAAAACTGTTTTTT.

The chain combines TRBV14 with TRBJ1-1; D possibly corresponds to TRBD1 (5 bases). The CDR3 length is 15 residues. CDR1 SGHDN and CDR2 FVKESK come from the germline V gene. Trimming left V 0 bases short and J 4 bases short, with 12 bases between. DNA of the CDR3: TGTGCCAGCAGCCAAGATATAGGGACCGCCACTGAAGCTTTCTTT. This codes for CASSQDIGTATEAFF.

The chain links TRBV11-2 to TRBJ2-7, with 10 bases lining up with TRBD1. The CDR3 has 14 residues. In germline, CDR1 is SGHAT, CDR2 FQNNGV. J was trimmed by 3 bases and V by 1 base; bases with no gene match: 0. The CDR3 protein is CASSLGTGGYEQYF. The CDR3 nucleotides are TGTGCCAGCAGCTTAGGGACAGGGGGCTACGAGCAGTACTTC.

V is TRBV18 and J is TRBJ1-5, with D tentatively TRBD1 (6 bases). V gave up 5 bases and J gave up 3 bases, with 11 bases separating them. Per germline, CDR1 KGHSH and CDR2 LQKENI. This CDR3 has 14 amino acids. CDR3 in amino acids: CASSSTGSNQPQHF. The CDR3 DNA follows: TGTGCCAGCTCATCTACAGGGTCCAATCAGCCCCAGCATTTT.

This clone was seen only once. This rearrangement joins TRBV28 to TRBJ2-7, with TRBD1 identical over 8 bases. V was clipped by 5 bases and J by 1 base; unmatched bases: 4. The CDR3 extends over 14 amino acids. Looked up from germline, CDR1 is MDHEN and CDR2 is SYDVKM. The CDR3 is CASSGGQGSYEQYF. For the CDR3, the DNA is TGTGCCAGCAGTGGAGGACAGGGATCCTACGAGCAGTACTTC. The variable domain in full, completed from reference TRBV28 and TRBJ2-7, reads DVKVTQSSRYLVKRTGEKVFLECVQDMDHENMFWYRQDPGLGLRLIYFSYDVKMKEKGDIPEGYSVSREKKERFSLILESASTNQTSMYLCASSGGQGSYEQYFGPGTRLTVT.

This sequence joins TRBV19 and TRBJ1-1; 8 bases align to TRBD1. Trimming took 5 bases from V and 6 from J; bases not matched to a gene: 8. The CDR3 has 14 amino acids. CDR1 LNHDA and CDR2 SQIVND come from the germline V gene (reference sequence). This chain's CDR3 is CASSFGQGPSEAFF. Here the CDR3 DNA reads TGTGCCAGTAGTTTTGGACAGGGCCCATCTGAAGCTTTCTTT.

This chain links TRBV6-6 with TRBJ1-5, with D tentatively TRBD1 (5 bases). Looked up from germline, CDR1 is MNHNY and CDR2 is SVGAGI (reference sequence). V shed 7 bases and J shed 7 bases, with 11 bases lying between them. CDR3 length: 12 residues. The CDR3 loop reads CASNLGGQPQHF. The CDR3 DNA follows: TGTGCCAGCAACCTCGGGGGGCAGCCCCAGCATTTT.